Listed below are T cell receptor beta chains from one sample, sequenced in a study of blood T cell repertoires in COVID-19. This table comes from immunoSEQ multiplex PCR, and its TCRdb copy is limited to in-frame clones, with some not included. Altogether fewer than 100,000 clones are present, around four fifths being singletons, with the ten largest covering roughly a quarter. Input material: peripheral blood. The receptors shown here come from a human donor in a cohort sampled during active COVID-19. Each CDR3 is given with its conserved first and last residue. A D gene is named only where the DNA matches it firmly. Some rows have no size entry. The others give once, few or many, or a class for an expanded clone.

clone_size j_call v_call d_call cdr3_aa cdr3_nt
- TRBJ2-7 TRBV27 - CASRMTPAYEQYF TGTGCCAGCAGGATGACACCTGCCTACGAGCAGTACTTC
- TRBJ1-5 TRBV7-2 - CASSLLGGGGQPQHF TGTGCCAGCAGCCTCCTGGGGGGGGGTGGACAGCCCCAGCATTTT
once TRBJ2-7 TRBV7-7 - CASSLVEGHEQYF TGTGCTAGCAGCTTAGTTGAGGGTCACGAGCAGTACTTC
once TRBJ1-3 TRBV15 - CGSGEVGNTIYF TGTGGCTCTGGCGAGGTTGGAAACACCATATATTTT
- TRBJ2-5 TRBV6-5 TRBD2 CASSYKRGGGETQYF TGTGCCAGCAGTTACAAGCGGGGGGGCGGGGAGACCCAGTACTTC
- TRBJ1-2 TRBV6-1 - CASSEGVGPGGYTF TGTGCCAGCAGTGAAGGTGTAGGACCGGGGGGCTACACCTTC
- TRBJ1-4 TRBV10-2 - CASRGQVGRGDEKLFF TGCGCCAGCAGGGGGCAAGTAGGCAGGGGTGATGAAAAACTGTTTTTT
- TRBJ2-7 TRBV18 - CASSPAGGSNEQYF TGTGCCAGCTCTCCGGCTGGAGGGAGCAACGAGCAGTACTTC
- TRBJ1-1 TRBV19 - CASRHRSLNTEAFF TGTGCCAGTAGGCACAGGAGCCTGAACACTGAAGCTTTCTTT
- TRBJ1-6 TRBV10-2 - CASSAMAGVYNSPLHF TGCGCCAGCAGTGCGATGGCGGGCGTTTATAATTCACCCCTCCACTTT
- TRBJ1-4 TRBV14 TRBD1 CASSFQQGAGEKLFF TGTGCCAGCAGCTTTCAACAGGGGGCAGGTGAAAAACTGTTTTTT
- TRBJ2-7 TRBV9 TRBD2 CASSGRGGTTEQYF TGTGCCAGCAGCGGACGGGGGGGCACGACCGAGCAGTACTTC
- TRBJ2-1 TRBV6-5 TRBD2 CASSFDASGIHNEQFF TGTGCCAGCAGTTTCGACGCTAGCGGAATACACAATGAGCAGTTCTTC
- TRBJ1-1 TRBV5-1 TRBD1 CASSFGPGTGSWNTEAFF TGCGCCAGCAGCTTCGGTCCCGGGACAGGGTCGTGGAACACTGAAGCTTTCTTT
- TRBJ2-1 TRBV9 - CASSSQLVYNEQFF TGTGCCAGCAGCTCCCAGCTAGTCTACAATGAGCAGTTCTTC
- TRBJ1-3 TRBV6-5 - CASSATFSSGNTIYF TGTGCCAGCAGCGCGACATTCTCCTCTGGAAACACCATATATTTT
- TRBJ1-4 TRBV18 - CASSPTRQTTNEKLFF TGTGCCAGCTCACCCACGAGACAAACAACTAATGAAAAACTGTTTTTT
- TRBJ2-5 TRBV6-6 TRBD1 CASSRTGPETQYF TGTGCCAGCAGCAGGACAGGGCCAGAGACCCAGTACTTC
- TRBJ1-6 TRBV5-1 - CASSSGSGGTGSPLHF TGCGCCAGCAGCTCTGGAAGTGGCGGTACCGGTTCACCCCTCCACTTT
- TRBJ1-2 TRBV2 - CASEGEGELGYTF TGTGCCAGCGAGGGAGAGGGTGAGCTCGGCTACACCTTC
few TRBJ1-6 TRBV14 TRBD1 CASSQGGTGGADSPLHF TGTGCCAGCAGCCAAGGGGGGACAGGGGGCGCGGATTCACCCCTCCACTTT
- TRBJ1-2 TRBV11-2 - CASSLGQEGGYTF TGTGCCAGCAGCTTAGGTCAGGAAGGTGGCTACACCTTC
- TRBJ2-3 TRBV7-3 - CASSFFGTSTDTQYF TGTGCCAGCAGCTTTTTCGGGACTAGCACAGATACGCAGTATTTT
- TRBJ1-2 TRBV19 TRBD1 CASSIDRTGNYGYTF TGTGCCAGTAGTATAGATCGGACAGGAAACTATGGCTACACCTTC
- TRBJ2-2 TRBV7-8 TRBD1 CASSVLTGRNTGELFF TGTGCCAGCAGCGTATTGACAGGGCGGAACACCGGGGAGCTGTTTTTT
- TRBJ1-5 TRBV18 - CASSPDINQPQHF TGTGCCAGCTCACCCGACATCAATCAGCCCCAGCATTTT
- TRBJ2-5 TRBV7-8 TRBD2 CASSFSGGGPQETQYF TGTGCCAGCAGCTTCAGCGGGGGGGGACCTCAAGAGACCCAGTACTTC
- TRBJ2-1 TRBV18 TRBD2 CASSRVSGGPGYFGEQFF TGTGCCAGCTCACGAGTTAGCGGGGGGCCGGGTTACTTTGGTGAGCAGTTCTTC
- TRBJ2-2 TRBV29-1 TRBD2 CSARAGGRTGELFF TGCAGCGCCCGAGCGGGGGGGCGTACCGGGGAGCTGTTTTTT
once TRBJ2-2 TRBV6-1 TRBD2 CASSEELAGELTGELFF TGTGCCAGCAGTGAGGAACTAGCGGGGGAGCTCACCGGGGAGCTGTTTTTT
- TRBJ1-2 TRBV10-3 TRBD1 CAISGAGTELAYGYTF TGTGCCATCAGTGGAGCCGGGACAGAGCTAGCCTATGGCTACACCTTC
many TRBJ1-4 TRBV5-1 - CASRRDTGGEKLFF TGCGCCAGCAGACGGGACACGGGAGGTGAAAAACTGTTTTTT
- TRBJ2-2 TRBV2 TRBD1 CASSRNRQGNGELFF TGTGCCAGCAGTCGGAACAGACAGGGAAACGGGGAGCTGTTTTTT
- TRBJ1-5 TRBV12-3/TRBV12-4 - CASSLGAGQPQHF TGTGCCAGCAGTTTGGGGGCTGGCCAGCCCCAGCATTTT
- TRBJ2-6 TRBV7-3 - CASSFLSGANVLTF TGTGCCAGCAGCTTCCTCTCTGGGGCCAACGTCCTGACTTTC
- TRBJ1-1 TRBV11-3 TRBD1 CASSLGTGAGYTEAFF TGTGCCAGCAGCTTAGGGACAGGGGCCGGGTACACTGAAGCTTTCTTT
- TRBJ1-6 TRBV21-1 - CASSGQGRGWQPF TGTGCCAGCAGTGGACAGGGGAGGGGTTGGCAACCTTTT
many TRBJ2-2 TRBV19 TRBD1 CASRGTDANTGELFF TGTGCCAGTAGGGGGACAGACGCGAACACCGGGGAGCTGTTTTTT
few TRBJ1-1 TRBV5-1 - CASSLGGVGTEAFF TGCGCCAGCAGCTTGGGGGGCGTGGGGACTGAAGCTTTCTTT
- TRBJ1-3 TRBV10-1 TRBD1 CASSPDRSGNTIYF TGCGCCAGCAGCCCGGACAGGTCTGGAAACACCATATATTTT
- TRBJ1-1 TRBV29-1 TRBD1 CSVDARGKGTEAFF TGCAGCGTTGATGCCAGGGGGAAGGGGACTGAAGCTTTCTTT